Below are 27 T cell receptor beta chains sequenced from a single sample in a study of cytomegalovirus exposure and HLA in healthy donors. In the PCR, 60 Vbeta and 13 Jbeta primers were used. Using immunoSEQ multiplex PCR, the repertoire was profiled, and TCRdb retains in-frame clones only, with some absent. The table lists some 150,000 clones, 63% of them singletons, with roughly 6.8% in the top ten. The specimen sequenced was PBMCs. The receptors stem from a woman aged 60-75 years in good health and CMV-seropositive.

The rearrangement joins TRBV9 to TRBJ1-6, with D unresolved. The germline V gene encodes CDR1 SGDLS and CDR2 YYNGEE. The CDR3 is made up of 16 amino acids. Trimming cost V 3 bases and J 0 bases, with 10 bases left between them. DNA for the CDR3: TGTGCCAGCAGCGCAACTGCAAGCTCCTATAATTCACCCCTCCACTTT. Protein: CASSATASSYNSPLHF. The variable domain in full, completed from reference TRBV9 and TRBJ1-6, reads DSGVTQTPKHLITATGQRVTLRCSPRSGDLSVYWYQQSLDQGLQFLIQYYNGEERAKGNILERFSAQQFPDLHSELNLSSLELGDSALYFCASSATASSYNSPLHFGNGTRLTVT.

The chain has TRBV7-3 and TRBJ2-5; weak D call: TRBD2 (5 bases). In germline, CDR1 is SGHTA, CDR2 FQGTGA. The length of the CDR3 is 14 residues. V dropped 2 bases and J dropped 0 bases, with 7 bases sitting between them. The CDR3, as DNA: TGTGCCAGCAGCTTAGGACTCCACCAAGAGACCCAGTACTTC. It is translated as CASSLGLHQETQYF.

The chain combines TRBV4-3 with TRBJ2-7, with a possible D match to TRBD1 (5 bases). Germline CDR1 is LGHNA and CDR2 is YSLEER. Trimming left V 0 bases short and J 0 bases short, with 9 bases between. The CDR3 consists of 15 residues. The CDR3, as DNA: TGCGCCAGCAGCCAAGACGCAGGGATCTCCTACGAGCAGTACTTC. Encoded protein: CASSQDAGISYEQYF.

This clone was counted a few times. The V call is TRBV5-4, the J call TRBJ1-4, with D tentatively TRBD1 (5 bases). V gave up 4 bases and J gave up 3 bases, with 10 bases separating them. Per germline, CDR1 SGHNT and CDR2 YYREEE (reference sequence). CDR3 length: 14 residues. The CDR3 here is CASSQGASNEKLFF. The CDR3 DNA reads TGTGCCAGCAGCCAAGGGGCCTCTAATGAAAAACTGTTTTTT.

This chain connects TRBV5-1 to TRBJ1-3; unclear D gene. The CDR3 has 15 amino acids. Between the trimmed V and J ends, which lost 0 bases and 0 bases, there was a span of 7 bases. Germline CDR1 reads SGHRS; CDR2 reads YFSETQ. The CDR3 bases are TGCGCCAGCAGCTTGGCTCCCGGCTCTGGAAACACCATATATTTT. Protein product: CASSLAPGSGNTIYF.

J is TRBJ2-7 and V is TRBV5-6, with 9 nucleotides matching TRBD2. Germline V gene lookup returns CDR1 SGHDT and CDR2 YYEEEE. V lost 2 bases and J lost 5; bases outside the gene matches: 11. The CDR3 has 16 residues. The CDR3 DNA sequence: TGTGCCAGCAGCTTACGGAGGCGGGAGGGCCAGGACGAGCAGTACTTC. Translation gives CASSLRRREGQDEQYF. Supplemented by reference TRBV5-6 and TRBJ2-7, the full variable domain reads DAGVTQSPTHLIKTRGQQVTLRCSPKSGHDTVSWYQQALGQGPQFIFQYYEEEERQRGNFPDRFSGHQFPNYSSELNVNALLLGDSALYLCASSLRRREGQDEQYFGPGTRLTVT.

The chain has TRBV7-9 and TRBJ2-7; tentative D call: TRBD1 (6 bases). V was trimmed by 7 bases and J by 2 bases, leaving 18 bases between them. The CDR3 consists of 15 residues. Germline lookup yields CDR1 SEHNR and CDR2 FQNEAQ (reference sequence). The CDR3 region is CASTLGQPPAYEQYF. CDR3 sequence (DNA): TGTGCCAGCACCCTCGGACAGCCCCCTGCCTACGAGCAGTACTTC.

This clone was counted only a few times. The chain couples TRBV7-2 to TRBJ1-1, with a tentative D call TRBD1 (5 bases). The V end was cut by 5 bases, the J end by 6 bases, with 13 bases between. The CDR3 runs 13 residues. The germline CDR1 and CDR2 sequences are SGHTA and FQGNSA. CDR3 amino acids: CASSPLQGSEAFF. The CDR3 coding sequence is TGTGCCAGCAGCCCACTTCAGGGTTCTGAAGCTTTCTTT.

The chain links TRBV6-1 to TRBJ1-1, with 9 bases lining up with TRBD1. The CDR3 is 15 residues long. Germline CDR1 reads MNHNS; CDR2 reads SASEGT. Germline trimming cut 0 bases from V and 4 bases from J; bases unmatched to any gene: 3. CDR3 sequence (DNA): TGTGCCAGCAGTGAAGCAGGACAGGGGTTCACTGAAGCTTTCTTT. Translating gives CASSEAGQGFTEAFF.

V gene TRBV6-5 combines with J gene TRBJ2-7; 8 positions match TRBD2. Trimming cost V 6 bases and J 1 base; bases outside gene matches: 5. This CDR3 region has 14 residues. Germline V lookup: CDR1 MNHEY, CDR2 SVGAGI. CDR3 in DNA: TGTGCCAGCAGACGAACTAGCGGTTCCTACGAGCAGTACTTC. It codes for CASRRTSGSYEQYF.

V is TRBV19 and J is TRBJ2-7; TRBD2 aligns across 12 bases. Germline V gene data show CDR1 as LNHDA and CDR2 as SQIVND (reference sequence). The CDR3 runs to 15 residues. With V trimmed by 6 bases and J by 6 bases, 9 bases remained unmatched. CDR3: CASRTSGSGPTEQYF. The CDR3 DNA reads TGTGCCAGTAGGACTAGCGGGAGCGGCCCTACCGAGCAGTACTTC.

The V and J genes are TRBV28 and TRBJ1-5; 8 nucleotides align to TRBD1. V gave up 6 bases and J gave up 0 bases; unmatched junction bases: 4. The CDR3 runs 15 residues. Per the germline V gene, CDR1 is MDHEN and CDR2 is SYDVKM. CDR3: CASSPGQVSNQPQHF. The DNA for the CDR3 is TGTGCCAGCAGCCCGGGACAGGTTAGCAATCAGCCCCAGCATTTT.

The rearrangement uses TRBV11-2 and TRBJ1-1; the D gene is possibly TRBD1 (5 bases). Germline CDR1 is SGHAT and CDR2 is FQNNGV. The V and J ends lost 0 bases and 11 bases respectively, with 19 bases between them. There are 15 residues in the CDR3. CDR3 nucleotide sequence: TGTGCCAGCAGCTTAGATATGGTACGGGGACTGGCCGCTTTCTTT. It yields the protein CASSLDMVRGLAAFF.

The genes are TRBV7-2 and TRBJ1-4, with 12 nucleotides matching TRBD1. CDR1 is SGHTA and CDR2 is FQGNSA in the germline V gene. Germline trimming cut 5 bases from V and 8 bases from J; bases unmatched to any gene: 6. CDR3 size: 15 residues. CDR3 nucleotides: TGTGCCAGCAGCCCGGGACAGGGGGCTGGGGAAAAACTGTTTTTT. Translated: CASSPGQGAGEKLFF.

The chain has TRBV5-1 and TRBJ1-6, with D uncertain. CDR3 length equals 14 residues. With 1 base removed from V and 5 bases from J, the gap between germline ends came to 7 bases. Germline values: CDR1 SGHRS, CDR2 YFSETQ. CDR3 bases: TGCGCCAGCAGCTTGACAAGTAATAATTCACCCCTCCACTTT. This gives the protein CASSLTSNNSPLHF.

The V gene is TRBV7-9, the J gene TRBJ2-1, with 8 positions matching TRBD1. With V trimmed by 5 bases and J by 2 bases, 5 bases remained unmatched. Germline loops: CDR1 SEHNR, CDR2 FQNEAQ (reference sequence). The CDR3 loop spans 15 amino acids. The CDR3 DNA follows: TGTGCCAGCAGCCCCGACAGGGGAGCCTACAATGAGCAGTTCTTC. It yields the protein CASSPDRGAYNEQFF.

The chain joins TRBV4-1 to TRBJ2-1; 9 nucleotides agree with TRBD2. Germline trimming cut 1 base from V and 9 bases from J; bases unmatched to any gene: 7. The V gene's germline CDR1 is MGHRA and CDR2 YSYEKL. This CDR3 spans 15 amino acids. The CDR3 region has the DNA TGCGCCAGCAGCCAAGGGGAACTAGCGGGTGTTGAGCAGTTCTTC. As protein: CASSQGELAGVEQFF.

There are a few counts of this clone. The chain combines TRBV5-4 with TRBJ2-1; 10 bases are shared with TRBD2. Losses at the gene ends were 0 bases for V and 7 bases for J; bases not matched to a gene: 13. This CDR3 has 18 amino acids. Germline loops: CDR1 SGHNT, CDR2 YYREEE (reference sequence). The CDR3 reads CASSLASASGRKLNEQFF. The DNA for the CDR3 is TGTGCCAGCAGCTTGGCGTCGGCTAGCGGGAGAAAATTGAATGAGCAGTTCTTC.

The chain has TRBV19 and TRBJ1-2; 9 bases are a match to TRBD1. With 9 bases clipped from V and 4 bases from J, the junction kept 12 bases outside the gene matches. Germline V gene lookup returns CDR1 LNHDA and CDR2 SQIVND (reference sequence). The CDR3 length is 15 residues. The CDR3 is CASAEQGAVSYGYTF. The DNA for the CDR3 is TGTGCCAGCGCCGAACAGGGGGCCGTAAGCTATGGCTACACCTTC.

This sequence joins TRBV28 and TRBJ1-5, with D possibly being TRBD1 (5 bases). Trimming removed 1 base at V and 7 bases at J, with 17 bases between. This CDR3 region has 16 residues. CDR1 is MDHEN and CDR2 is SYDVKM in the germline V gene. CDR3 nucleotides: TGTGCCAGCAGTTTATTGCGATCAGGGTCCGGGCAGCCCCAGCATTTT. It codes for CASSLLRSGSGQPQHF.

There are a few counts of this clone. This chain links TRBV11-2 with TRBJ2-7; 8 positions agree with TRBD1. Germline CDR1 reads SGHAT; CDR2 reads FQNNGV. V shed 5 bases and J 1 base; nucleotides not matched to a gene: 7. This CDR3 region has 15 residues. The CDR3 loop is CASSTDRAQSYEQYF. DNA of the CDR3: TGTGCCAGCAGCACGGACAGGGCCCAGTCCTACGAGCAGTACTTC.

This chain uses TRBV9 with TRBJ2-7, with 9 bases matching TRBD1. CDR1 and CDR2 (germline): SGDLS, YYNGEE. CDR3 length equals 14 residues. Trimming removed 2 bases from V and 3 bases from J; junction bases left unmatched: 3. The CDR3 sequence: CASSVDRGGYEQYF. CDR3 DNA sequence: TGTGCCAGCAGCGTCGACAGGGGGGGCTACGAGCAGTACTTC.

The rearrangement links TRBV7-3 to TRBJ2-7; possibly TRBD1 for D (6 bases). CDR1 is SGHTA and CDR2 is FQGTGA in the germline V gene. The ends were cut back, 4 bases at V and 0 bases at J, with 10 bases in the middle. CDR3 size: 14 residues. CDR3 protein: CASSSQGSSYEQYF. CDR3 coding DNA: TGTGCCAGCAGCTCGCAGGGGAGCTCCTACGAGCAGTACTTC.

The chain links TRBV5-5 to TRBJ2-7; no definite D call. This CDR3 is 13 amino acids long. Trimming removed 4 bases at V and 0 bases at J, with 8 bases between. Germline CDR1 is SGHKS and CDR2 is YYEKEE (reference sequence). CDR3 coding DNA: TGTGCCAGCAGCGGCTGGAGCTCCTACGAGCAGTACTTC. This encodes CASSGWSSYEQYF.

This chain joins TRBV7-3 and TRBJ1-1; D is undetermined. V lost 2 bases to trimming and J lost 1 base, with 5 bases between them. The CDR3 runs to 13 residues. Germline V gene data show CDR1 as SGHTA and CDR2 as FQGTGA. This chain's CDR3 is CASSLQWNTEAFF. The CDR3 coding sequence is TGTGCCAGCAGCTTACAATGGAACACTGAAGCTTTCTTT.

This sequence joins TRBV13 and TRBJ1-4, with 7 bases fitting TRBD1. From germline, CDR1 is PRHDT and CDR2 FYEKMQ (reference sequence). J gave up 4 bases and V 3 bases, and 8 bases lay outside the gene matches. The CDR3 sequence is 16 residues long. This CDR3 is CASSFSRDRNNEKLFF. The CDR3 bases are TGTGCCAGCAGCTTCTCCCGGGACAGAAATAATGAAAAACTGTTTTTT.

This clone has a handful of counts. This chain connects TRBV2 to TRBJ2-2; 7 positions match TRBD2. The CDR3 covers 14 residues. Germline values: CDR1 SNHLY, CDR2 FYNNEI. Trimming at V came to 5 bases and at J to 3 bases, leaving 3 bases not matched to a gene. CDR3 residues: CASSQRDHTGELFF. The DNA of the CDR3 is TGTGCCAGCAGTCAGCGGGACCACACCGGGGAGCTGTTTTTT.